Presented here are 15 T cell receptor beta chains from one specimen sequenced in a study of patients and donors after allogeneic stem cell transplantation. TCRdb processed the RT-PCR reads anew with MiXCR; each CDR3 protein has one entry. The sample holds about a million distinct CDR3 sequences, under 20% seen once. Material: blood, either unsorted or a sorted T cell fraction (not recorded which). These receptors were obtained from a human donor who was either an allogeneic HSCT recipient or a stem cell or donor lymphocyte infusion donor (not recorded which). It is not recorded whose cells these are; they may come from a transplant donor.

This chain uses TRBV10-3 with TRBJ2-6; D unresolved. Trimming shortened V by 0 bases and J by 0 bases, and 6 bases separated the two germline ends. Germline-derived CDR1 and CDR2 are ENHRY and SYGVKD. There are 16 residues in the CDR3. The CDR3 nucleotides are TGTGCCATCAGTGAGTCTCTGAGCTCTGGGGCCAACGTCCTGACTTTC. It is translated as CAISESLSSGANVLTF.

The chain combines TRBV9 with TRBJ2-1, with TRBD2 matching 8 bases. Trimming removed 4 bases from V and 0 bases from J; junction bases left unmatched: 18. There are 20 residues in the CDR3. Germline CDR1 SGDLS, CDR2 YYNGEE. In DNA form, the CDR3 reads TGTGCCAGCAGCTTCCCAAGCGGGGGCCGGCCACTTAGCTCCTACAATGAGCAGTTCTTC. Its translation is CASSFPSGGRPLSSYNEQFF.

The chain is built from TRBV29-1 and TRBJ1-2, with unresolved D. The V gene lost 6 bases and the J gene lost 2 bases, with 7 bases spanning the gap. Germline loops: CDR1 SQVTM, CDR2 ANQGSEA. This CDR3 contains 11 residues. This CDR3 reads CSVAENYGYTF. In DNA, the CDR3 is TGCAGCGTGGCCGAGAACTATGGCTACACCTTC.

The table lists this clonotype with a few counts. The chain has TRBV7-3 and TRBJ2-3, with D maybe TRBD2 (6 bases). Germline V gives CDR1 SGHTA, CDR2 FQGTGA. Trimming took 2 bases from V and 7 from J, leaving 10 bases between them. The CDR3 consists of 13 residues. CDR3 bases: TGTGCCAGCAGCTTATGGGACTCTAATACGCAGTATTTT. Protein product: CASSLWDSNTQYF.

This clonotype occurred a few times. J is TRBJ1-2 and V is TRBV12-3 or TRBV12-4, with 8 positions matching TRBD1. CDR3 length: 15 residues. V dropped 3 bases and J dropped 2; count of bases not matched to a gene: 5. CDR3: CASSFPRGQNYGYTF. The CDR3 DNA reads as TGTGCCAGCAGTTTCCCCAGGGGGCAGAACTATGGCTACACCTTC.

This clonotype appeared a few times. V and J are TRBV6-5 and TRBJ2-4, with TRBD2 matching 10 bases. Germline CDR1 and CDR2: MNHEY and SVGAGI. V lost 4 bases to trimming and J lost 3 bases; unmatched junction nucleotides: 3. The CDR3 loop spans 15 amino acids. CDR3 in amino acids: CASSLRTSGKNIQYF. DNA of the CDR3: TGTGCCAGCAGTTTACGGACTAGCGGCAAAAACATTCAGTACTTC.

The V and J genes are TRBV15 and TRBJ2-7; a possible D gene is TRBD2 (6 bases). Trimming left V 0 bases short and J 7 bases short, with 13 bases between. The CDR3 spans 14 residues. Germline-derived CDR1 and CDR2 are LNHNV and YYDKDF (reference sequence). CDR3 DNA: TGTGCCACCAGCAGAGATACGCGGGGTGGGGAGCAGTACTTC. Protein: CATSRDTRGGEQYF. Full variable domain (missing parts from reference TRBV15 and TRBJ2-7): DAMVIQNPRYQVTQFGKPVTLSCSQTLNHNVMYWYQQKSSQAPKLLFHYYDKDFNNEADTPDNFQSRRPNTSFCFLDIRSPGLGDTAMYLCATSRDTRGGEQYFGPGTRLTVT.

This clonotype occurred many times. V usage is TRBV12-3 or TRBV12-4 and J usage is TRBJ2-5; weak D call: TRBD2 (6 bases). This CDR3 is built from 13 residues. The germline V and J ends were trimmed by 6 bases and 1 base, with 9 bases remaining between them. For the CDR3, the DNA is TGTGCCAGCAGGGGGACTTTCCAAGAGACCCAGTACTTC. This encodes CASRGTFQETQYF.

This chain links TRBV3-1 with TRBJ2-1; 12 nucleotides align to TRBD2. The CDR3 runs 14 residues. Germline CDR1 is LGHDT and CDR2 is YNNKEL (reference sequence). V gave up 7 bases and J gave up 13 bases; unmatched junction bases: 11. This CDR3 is CASTLRTSGESQFF. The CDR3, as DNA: TGTGCCAGCACCCTCAGGACTAGCGGGGAGTCCCAGTTCTTC.

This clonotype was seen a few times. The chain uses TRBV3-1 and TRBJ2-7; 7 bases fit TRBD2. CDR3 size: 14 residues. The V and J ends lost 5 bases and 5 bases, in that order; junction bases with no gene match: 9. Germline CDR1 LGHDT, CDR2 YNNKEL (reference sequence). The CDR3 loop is CASSLSRGRDEQYF. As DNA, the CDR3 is TGTGCCAGCAGCTTAAGTCGGGGGAGGGACGAGCAGTACTTC.

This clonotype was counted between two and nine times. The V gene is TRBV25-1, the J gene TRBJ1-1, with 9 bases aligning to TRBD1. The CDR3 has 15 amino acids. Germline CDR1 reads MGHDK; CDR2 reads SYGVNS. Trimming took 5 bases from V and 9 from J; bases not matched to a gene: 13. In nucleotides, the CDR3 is TGTGCCAGCAGTAAACAGGGGGCGCGAGGCCTAAAAGCTTTCTTT. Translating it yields CASSKQGARGLKAFF.

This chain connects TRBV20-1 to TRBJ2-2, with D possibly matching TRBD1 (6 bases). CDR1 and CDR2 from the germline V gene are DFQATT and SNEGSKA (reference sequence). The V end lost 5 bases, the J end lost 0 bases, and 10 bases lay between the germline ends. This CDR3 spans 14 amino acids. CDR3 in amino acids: CSAVDRTNTGELFF. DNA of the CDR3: TGCAGTGCTGTAGACAGGACGAACACCGGGGAGCTGTTTTTT.

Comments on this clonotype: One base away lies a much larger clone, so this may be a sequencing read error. CDR3 DNA sequence: TGTGCCAGCAGCTTAGCACAGGAGGGCTACACCTTC. Translated: CASSLAQEGYTF. The chain carries TRBV7-3 and TRBJ1-2; weak D call: TRBD1 (5 bases). V dropped 2 bases and J dropped 8 bases, with 9 bases sitting between them. Germline lookup yields CDR1 SGHTA and CDR2 FQGTGA. The CDR3 extends over 12 amino acids.

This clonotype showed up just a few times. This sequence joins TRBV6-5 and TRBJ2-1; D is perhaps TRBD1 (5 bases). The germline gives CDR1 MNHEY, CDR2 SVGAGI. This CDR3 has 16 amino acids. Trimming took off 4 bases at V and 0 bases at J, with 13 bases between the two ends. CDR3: CASSWARVSSYNEQFF. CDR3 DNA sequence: TGTGCCAGCAGTTGGGCCAGGGTTAGCTCCTACAATGAGCAGTTCTTC.

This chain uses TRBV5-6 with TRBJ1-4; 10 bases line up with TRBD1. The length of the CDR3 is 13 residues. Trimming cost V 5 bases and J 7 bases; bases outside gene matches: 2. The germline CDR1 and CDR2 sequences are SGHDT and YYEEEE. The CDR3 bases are TGTGCCAGCAGGGGACAGGGGAGTGAAAAACTGTTTTTT. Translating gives CASRGQGSEKLFF.